The 14 T cell receptor beta chains reported below all come from one sample, sequenced in a study of CD8 T cells in Susac syndrome. Reverse transcription of 0.5 to 1 ug RNA was carried out with random hexamers. Using its own MiXCR run on the immunoSEQ multiplex PCR reads, TCRdb lists one record per CDR3 protein. The data show about 150,000 distinct CDR3 sequences, roughly 95% seen once. Sequencing was performed on CD4+ T cells from PBMCs. The receptors stem from a human donor in good health.

The V gene is TRBV12-3 or TRBV12-4, the J gene TRBJ1-2; maybe TRBD1 (5 bases). V was shortened by 5 bases and J by 4 bases, with 14 bases between the two germline ends. This CDR3 comprises 14 residues. The CDR3 DNA reads TGTGCCAGCAGTCCAACAGGCCGCCTCTATGGCTACACCTTC. Amino acid sequence: CASSPTGRLYGYTF.

V and J are TRBV29-1 and TRBJ1-1; D not certain. This CDR3 contains 11 residues. Germline V CDR1 and CDR2: SQVTM, ANQGSEA. V was cut by 4 bases and J by 5 bases, with 8 bases left in between. The CDR3 DNA sequence: TGCAGCGTTGGAACTTGGACTGAAGCTTTCTTT. This gives the protein CSVGTWTEAFF.

V and J are TRBV3-1 and TRBJ2-3; D call uncertain. CDR3 length: 15 amino acids. CDR1 is LGHDT, CDR2 YNNKEL, per germline (reference sequence). The ends were cut back, 4 bases at V and 3 bases at J, with 14 bases in the middle. As DNA, the CDR3 is TGTGCCAGCAGCCGGTCCGACGGACGTACAGATACGCAGTATTTT. Translating gives CASSRSDGRTDTQYF.

V usage is TRBV23-1 and J usage is TRBJ2-1; the D is unclear. TRBV23-1 is designated an ORF whose function remains uncertain. Trimming left V 4 bases short and J 6 bases short, with 22 bases between. CDR3 length: 17 residues. The chain's CDR3 is CASSLQWWLPNCNEQFF. CDR3 DNA sequence: TGCGCCAGCAGTCTCCAATGGTGGCTACCCAATTGCAATGAGCAGTTCTTC.

The chain couples TRBV18 to TRBJ2-7; D may be TRBD2 (7 bases). From germline, CDR1 is KGHSH and CDR2 LQKENI. V lost 3 bases to trimming and J lost 3 bases, with 15 bases between them. This CDR3 is 15 amino acids long. The DNA of the CDR3 is TGTGCCAGCTCACCTCGGGGGGCCCTGGGCTACGAGCAGTACTTC. It translates to CASSPRGALGYEQYF.

V and J are TRBV19 and TRBJ2-5; 8 bases are a match to TRBD1. Trimming cost V 5 bases and J 5 bases; bases outside gene matches: 4. The germline CDR1 and CDR2 sequences are LNHDA and SQIVND (reference sequence). The length of the CDR3 is 13 residues. The chain's CDR3 is CASSYRDRETQYF. CDR3 coding DNA: TGTGCCAGTAGTTACCGGGACAGGGAGACCCAGTACTTC.

This chain links TRBV10-3 with TRBJ2-3, with D possibly being TRBD1 (6 bases). Germline loops: CDR1 ENHRY, CDR2 SYGVKD. The CDR3 covers 15 residues. Trimming shortened V by 0 bases and J by 2 bases, and 9 bases separated the two germline ends. The CDR3 coding sequence is TGTGCCATCAGTGAGTCTGGACAGCCCACAGATACGCAGTATTTT. Translated: CAISESGQPTDTQYF.

The rearrangement joins TRBV7-6 to TRBJ2-2; 9 nucleotides line up with TRBD2. Trimming removed 6 bases from V and 2 bases from J; junction bases left unmatched: 7. Germline lookup yields CDR1 SGHVS and CDR2 FNYEAQ. CDR3 length: 16 amino acids. CDR3 in DNA: TGTGCCAGCAGGGGACCGGGACTAGCAAACACCGGGGAGCTGTTTTTT. Translated, it gives CASRGPGLANTGELFF.

The chain employs TRBV20-1 and TRBJ2-1; D remains unclear. Deletions cut 3 bases from V and 4 bases from J, with 7 bases between. The CDR3 runs 12 residues. CDR1 is DFQATT, CDR2 SNEGSKA, per germline (reference sequence). Here the CDR3 DNA reads TGCAGTGCTAGTGACCTGTACAATGAGCAGTTCTTC. This gives the protein CSASDLYNEQFF.

CDR3 DNA: TGTGCCAGCAGTATTGACAGGGCTGGCTACACCTTC. Amino acid sequence: CASSIDRAGYTF. The V and J genes are TRBV6-1 and TRBJ1-2; TRBD1 aligns across 7 bases. The J segment lost 7 bases and the V segment lost 5 bases, leaving 4 bases of the junction unmatched. The CDR3 loop spans 12 amino acids. Germline V gene lookup returns CDR1 MNHNS and CDR2 SASEGT.

The chain combines TRBV29-1 with TRBJ1-2; weak D call: TRBD1 (5 bases). Looked up from germline, CDR1 is SQVTM and CDR2 is ANQGSEA. The CDR3 totals 13 residues. Trimming removed 2 bases from V and 4 bases from J, with 11 bases in between. The CDR3 is CSVERGDSYGYTF. The CDR3 nucleotides are TGCAGCGTTGAAAGAGGAGACAGCTATGGCTACACCTTC. Using reference TRBV29-1 and TRBJ1-2 for the parts outside the CDR3, the full variable domain is SAVISQKPSRDICQRGTSLTIQCQVDSQVTMMFWYRQQPGQSLTLIATANQGSEATYESGFVIDKFPISRPNLTFSTLTVSNMSPEDSSIYLCSVERGDSYGYTFGSGTRLTVV.

The chain couples TRBV6-2 or TRBV6-3 to TRBJ2-3; TRBD2 might be the D (6 bases). This CDR3 region has 16 residues. The V gene's germline CDR1 is MNHEY and CDR2 SVGEGT. V shed 2 bases and J shed 5 bases, with 17 bases lying between them. CDR3: CASSYRGGGKGDTQYF. CDR3 in DNA: TGTGCCAGCAGTTACAGAGGTGGCGGGAAGGGAGATACGCAGTATTTT.

The chain uses TRBV12-3 or TRBV12-4 and TRBJ2-5; D could derive from TRBD1 or TRBD2 (5 bases each). The CDR3 loop spans 16 amino acids. The V end was cut by 0 bases, the J end by 4 bases, with 15 bases between. The CDR3 sequence is CASSLASGFGGETQYF. The CDR3 bases are TGTGCCAGCAGTTTAGCTTCGGGTTTTGGGGGAGAGACCCAGTACTTC.

The chain joins TRBV11-2 to TRBJ1-2; 7 nucleotides align to TRBD1. CDR3 length equals 15 residues. CDR1 is SGHAT, CDR2 FQNNGV, per germline. The ends lost 6 bases at V and 4 bases at J; junction bases unmatched: 11. CDR3 in amino acids: CASSQMTGPIYGYTF. DNA of the CDR3: TGTGCCAGCAGTCAGATGACAGGGCCGATCTATGGCTACACCTTC.